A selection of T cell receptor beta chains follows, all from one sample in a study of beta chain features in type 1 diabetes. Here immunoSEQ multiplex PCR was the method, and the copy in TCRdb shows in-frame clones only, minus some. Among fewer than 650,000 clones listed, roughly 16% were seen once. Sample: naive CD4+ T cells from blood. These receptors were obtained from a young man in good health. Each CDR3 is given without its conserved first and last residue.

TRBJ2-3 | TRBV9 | ASSGPQGTDTQY
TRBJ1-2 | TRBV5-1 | ASSFNGPYLYT
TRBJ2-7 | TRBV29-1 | SVEVSGGAYEQY
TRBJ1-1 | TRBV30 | ASQTGGWNTEAF
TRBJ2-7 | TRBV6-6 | ASTPLGAEQY
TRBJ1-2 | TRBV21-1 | ASSKLGPLQGARYGYT
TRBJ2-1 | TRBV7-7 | ASSLNLAGLNNEQF
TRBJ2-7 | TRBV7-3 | ASSLPSGTPY
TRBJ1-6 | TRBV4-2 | ASSRQGLDSPLH
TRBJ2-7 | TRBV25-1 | ASSEGGTGTYEQY
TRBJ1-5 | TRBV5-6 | ASSLEGAGRNQPQH
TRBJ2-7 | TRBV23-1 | ASSRNQGYEQY
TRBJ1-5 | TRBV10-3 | AIRGTDNQPQH
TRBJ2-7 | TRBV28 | ASSLWTLYEQY
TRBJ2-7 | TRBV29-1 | SVERLAGAPYEQY
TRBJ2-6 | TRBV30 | ALQPSSGANVLT
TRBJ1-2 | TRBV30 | AWSVRPNYGYT
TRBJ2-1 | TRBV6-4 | ASATGLAAPEQF
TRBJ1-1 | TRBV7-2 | ASSSQGTTEAF
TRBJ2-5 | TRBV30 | AWRGQGAIVETQY
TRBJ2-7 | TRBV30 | AWSGEFWGPYEQY
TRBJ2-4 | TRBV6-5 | ASSYSAAGVQNIQY
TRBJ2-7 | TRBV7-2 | ASSLVQGSYEQY
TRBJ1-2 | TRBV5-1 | ASSMGGLRRAGIYGYT
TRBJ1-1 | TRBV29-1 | SAQRGRVNTEAF
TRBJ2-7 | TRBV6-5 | ASSSRYEQY
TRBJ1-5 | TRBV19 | ASSIHRGRNQPQH
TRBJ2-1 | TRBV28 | ASSLGTGYHEQF
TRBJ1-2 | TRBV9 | ASSADRAYGYT
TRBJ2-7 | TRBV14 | ASSQSRGSPYEQY
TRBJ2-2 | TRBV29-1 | SAQRDRGRGELF
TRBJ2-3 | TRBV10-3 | AIRTGIGDTQY
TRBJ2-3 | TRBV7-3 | ASSYHRGRSTDTQY
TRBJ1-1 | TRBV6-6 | ASSRLVTEAF
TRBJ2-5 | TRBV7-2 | ASTQQGALPQY
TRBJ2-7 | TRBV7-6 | ASSLFADRLTYEQY
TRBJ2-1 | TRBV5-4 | ASSLGLAGEAEQF
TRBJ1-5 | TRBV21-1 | ASSKGEAWAQPQH
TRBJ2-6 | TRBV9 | ASSGPNSGANVLT
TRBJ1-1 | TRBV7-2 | ASSLARENTEAF
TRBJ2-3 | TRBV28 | ASSFFRTDTQY
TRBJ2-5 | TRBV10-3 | AVTSGLKKTQY
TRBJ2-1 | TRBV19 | ASSPGGHQF
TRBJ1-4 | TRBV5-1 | ASSLDGAGNEKLF
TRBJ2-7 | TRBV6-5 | ASSYSFRDRGYEQY
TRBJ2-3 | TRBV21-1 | ASSPQGAEVSVAQY
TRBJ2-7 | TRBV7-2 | ASSFGTSVSYEQY
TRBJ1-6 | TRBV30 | AWRISGGMSRNSPLH
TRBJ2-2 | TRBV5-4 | ASSSGGQNTGELF
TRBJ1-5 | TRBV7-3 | ASSLQGGQPQH
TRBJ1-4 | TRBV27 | ASSGIDRVGEKLF
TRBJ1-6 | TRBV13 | ASSSGRNNSPLH